This TCR beta chain was identified during a study of early T cells in non-severe SARS-CoV-2 infection. Notes on this clonotype: A junction end diverges from the germline sequence, so it may reflect a read error.

Individual cDNA molecules carried attached unique molecular identifiers. Using its own MiXCR run on the 5' RACE reads, TCRdb lists one record per CDR3 protein. The sample includes roughly 63,000 distinct CDR3 sequences, 10% to 15% of them seen just once. The CDR3 totals 15 residues. CDR1 SNHLY and CDR2 FYNNEI come from the germline V gene. The TCR was taken from an adult who was a healthcare worker with PCR-confirmed SARS-CoV-2 infection or an uninfected control (not recorded which). The genes are TRBV2 and TRBJ2-5; TRBD2 agrees at 11 bases. Sequencing used whole blood. CDR3 sequence: CASGSSGGYQETQYF. The CDR3 DNA sequence: TGCGCCAGCGGATCTAGCGGGGGGTACCAAGAGACCCAGTACTTC.